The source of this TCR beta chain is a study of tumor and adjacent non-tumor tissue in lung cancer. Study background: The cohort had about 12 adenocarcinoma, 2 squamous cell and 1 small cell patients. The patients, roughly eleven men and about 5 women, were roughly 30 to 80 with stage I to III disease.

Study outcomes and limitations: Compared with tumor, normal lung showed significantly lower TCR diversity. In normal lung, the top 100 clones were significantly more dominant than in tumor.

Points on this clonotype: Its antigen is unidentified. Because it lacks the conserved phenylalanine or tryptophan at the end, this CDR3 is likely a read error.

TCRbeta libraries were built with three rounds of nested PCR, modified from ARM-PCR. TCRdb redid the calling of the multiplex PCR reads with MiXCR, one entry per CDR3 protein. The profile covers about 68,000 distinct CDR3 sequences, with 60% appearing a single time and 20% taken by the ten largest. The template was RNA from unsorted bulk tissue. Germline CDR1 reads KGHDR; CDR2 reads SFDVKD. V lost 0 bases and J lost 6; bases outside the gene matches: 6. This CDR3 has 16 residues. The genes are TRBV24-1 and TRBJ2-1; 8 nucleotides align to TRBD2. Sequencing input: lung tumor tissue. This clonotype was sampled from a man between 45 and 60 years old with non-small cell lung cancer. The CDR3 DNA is TGTGCCACCAGTGATTTGTCAGCGGGAGCGTGCAATGAGCAGTTCTTA. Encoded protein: CATSDLSAGACNEQFL.